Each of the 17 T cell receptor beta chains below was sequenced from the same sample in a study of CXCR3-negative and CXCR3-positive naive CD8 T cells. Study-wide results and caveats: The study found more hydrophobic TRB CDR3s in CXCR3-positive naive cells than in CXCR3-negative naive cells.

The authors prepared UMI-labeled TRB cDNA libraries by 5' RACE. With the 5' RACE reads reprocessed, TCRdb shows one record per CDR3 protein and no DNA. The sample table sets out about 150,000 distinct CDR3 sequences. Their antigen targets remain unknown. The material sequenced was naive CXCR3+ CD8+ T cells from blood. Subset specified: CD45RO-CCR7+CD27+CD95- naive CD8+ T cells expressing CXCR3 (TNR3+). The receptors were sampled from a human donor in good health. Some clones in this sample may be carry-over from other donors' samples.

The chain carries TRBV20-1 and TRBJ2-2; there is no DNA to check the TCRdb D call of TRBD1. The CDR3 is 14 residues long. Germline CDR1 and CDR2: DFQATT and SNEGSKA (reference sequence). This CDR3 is CSARTGGDTGELFF.

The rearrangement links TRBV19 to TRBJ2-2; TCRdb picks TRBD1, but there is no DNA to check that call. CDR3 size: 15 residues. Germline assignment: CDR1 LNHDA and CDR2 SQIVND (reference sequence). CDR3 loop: CASNWGQGATGELFF.

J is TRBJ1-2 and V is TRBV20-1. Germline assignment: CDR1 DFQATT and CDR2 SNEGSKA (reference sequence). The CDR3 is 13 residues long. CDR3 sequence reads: CSARTREYYGYTF.

CDR3 amino acids: CASSLLGLAGPTDTQYF. The V call is TRBV28, the J call TRBJ2-3; TCRdb reports TRBD2, a call that lacks DNA to check it against. The CDR3 has 17 amino acids. Germline V gene data show CDR1 as MDHEN and CDR2 as SYDVKM.

The CDR3 spells CASSWNGELFF. The chain recombines TRBV28 with TRBJ2-2. Germline V gene sequence: CDR1 MDHEN, CDR2 SYDVKM. The CDR3 extends over 11 amino acids.

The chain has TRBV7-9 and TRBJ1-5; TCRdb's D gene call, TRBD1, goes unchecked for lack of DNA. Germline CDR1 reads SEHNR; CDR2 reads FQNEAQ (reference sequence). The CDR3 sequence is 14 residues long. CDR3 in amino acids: CASSLGGANQPQHF.

Here the CDR3 reads CATSREGSNTEAFF. The V and J genes are TRBV15 and TRBJ1-1. The CDR3 is 14 residues long. CDR1 LNHNV and CDR2 YYDKDF come from the germline V gene (reference sequence). The complete variable domain, with remaining parts taken from reference TRBV15 and TRBJ1-1, reads DAMVIQNPRYQVTQFGKPVTLSCSQTLNHNVMYWYQQKSSQAPKLLFHYYDKDFNNEADTPDNFQSRRPNTSFCFLDIRSPGLGDTAMYLCATSREGSNTEAFFGQGTRLTVV.

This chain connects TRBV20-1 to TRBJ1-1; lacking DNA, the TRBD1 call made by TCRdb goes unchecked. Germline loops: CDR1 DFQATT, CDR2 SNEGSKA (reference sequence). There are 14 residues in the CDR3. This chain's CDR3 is CSAGRQGSDTEAFF.

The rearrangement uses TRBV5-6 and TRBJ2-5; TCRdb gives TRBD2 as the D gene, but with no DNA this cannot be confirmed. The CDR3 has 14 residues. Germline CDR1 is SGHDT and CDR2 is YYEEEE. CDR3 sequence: CASSLLAIQETQYF. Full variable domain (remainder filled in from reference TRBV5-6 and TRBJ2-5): DAGVTQSPTHLIKTRGQQVTLRCSPKSGHDTVSWYQQALGQGPQFIFQYYEEEERQRGNFPDRFSGHQFPNYSSELNVNALLLGDSALYLCASSLLAIQETQYFGPGTRLLVL.

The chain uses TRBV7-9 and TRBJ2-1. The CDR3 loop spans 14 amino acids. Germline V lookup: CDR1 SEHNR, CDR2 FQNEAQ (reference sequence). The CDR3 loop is CASTLAGPYNEQFF.

CDR3 region: CASSSAGGYTEAFF. V gene TRBV5-1 combines with J gene TRBJ1-1; there is no DNA to check the TCRdb D call of TRBD1. CDR3 length: 14 amino acids. Germline V CDR1 and CDR2: SGHRS, YFSETQ. Full variable domain (missing parts from reference TRBV5-1 and TRBJ1-1): KAGVTQTPRYLIKTRGQQVTLSCSPISGHRSVSWYQQTPGQGLQFLFEYFSETQRNKGNFPGRFSGRQFSNSRSEMNVSTLELGDSALYLCASSSAGGYTEAFFGQGTRLTVV.

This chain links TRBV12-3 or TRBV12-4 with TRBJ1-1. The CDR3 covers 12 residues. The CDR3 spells CASSLGATEAFF.

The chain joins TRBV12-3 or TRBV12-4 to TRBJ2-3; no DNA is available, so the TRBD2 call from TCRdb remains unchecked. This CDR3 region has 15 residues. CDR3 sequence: CASSLRSPASNTQYF.

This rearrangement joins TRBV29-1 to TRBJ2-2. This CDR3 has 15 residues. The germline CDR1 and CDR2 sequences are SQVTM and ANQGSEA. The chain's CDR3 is CSVVGVGENTGELFF.

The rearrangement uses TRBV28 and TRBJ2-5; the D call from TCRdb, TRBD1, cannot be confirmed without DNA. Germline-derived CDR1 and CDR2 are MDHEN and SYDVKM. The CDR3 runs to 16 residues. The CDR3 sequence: CASSLDRDRVEETQYF.

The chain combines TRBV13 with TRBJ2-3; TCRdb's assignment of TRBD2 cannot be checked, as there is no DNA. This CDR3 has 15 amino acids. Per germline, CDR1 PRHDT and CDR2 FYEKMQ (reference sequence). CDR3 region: CASSSSGGDTDTQYF.

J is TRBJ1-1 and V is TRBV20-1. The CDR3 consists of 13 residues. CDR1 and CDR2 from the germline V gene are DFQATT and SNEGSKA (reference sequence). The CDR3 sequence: CSARPAGVTEAFF.